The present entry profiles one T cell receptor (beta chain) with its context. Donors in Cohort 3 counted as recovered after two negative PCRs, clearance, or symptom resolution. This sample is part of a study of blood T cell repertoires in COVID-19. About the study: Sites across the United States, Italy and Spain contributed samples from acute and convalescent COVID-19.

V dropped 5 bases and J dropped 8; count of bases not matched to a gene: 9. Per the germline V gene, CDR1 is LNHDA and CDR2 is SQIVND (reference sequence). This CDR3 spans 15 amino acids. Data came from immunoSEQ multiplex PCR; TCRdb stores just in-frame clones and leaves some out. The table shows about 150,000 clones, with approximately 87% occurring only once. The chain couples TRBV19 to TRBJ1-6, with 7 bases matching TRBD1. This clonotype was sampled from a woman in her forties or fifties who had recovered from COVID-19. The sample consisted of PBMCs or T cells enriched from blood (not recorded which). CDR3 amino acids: CASSPYRGGDSPLHF. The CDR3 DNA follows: TGTGCCAGTAGTCCTTACAGGGGAGGCGATTCACCCCTCCACTTT.